Listed below are T cell receptor beta chains from one sample, sequenced in a study of human T cells and chemical hapten exposure. TCRdb processed the RACE reads anew with MiXCR; each CDR3 protein has one entry. This table has some 300,000 distinct CDR3 sequences, 5% to 6.5% appearing once. The source material was whole blood, sampled in connection with sensitization to the hapten diphenylcyclopropenone (DPC). These receptors originate from a woman aged 18-29 years with alopecia areata. Some clones in this sample may be carry-over from other donors' samples. CDR3s include the opening cysteine and the closing phenylalanine or tryptophan. A D gene is named only where the DNA matches it firmly. Clone sizes are given selectively: once, few, many, or a class where the clone is expanded.

J gene,clone size,V gene,D gene,CDR3 DNA,CDR3 protein
TRBJ1-2,few,TRBV12-5,TRBD1,TGTGCTAGTGGTTTGGGAGGACAGGGAAGAGGCTACACCTTC,CASGLGGQGRGYTF
TRBJ2-3,many,TRBV3-1,TRBD2,TGTGCCAGCAGCCAAAGTGCTGTCACCGGGGGGAGCACAGATACGCAGTATTTT,CASSQSAVTGGSTDTQYF
TRBJ1-1,few,TRBV12-3/TRBV12-4,.,TGTGCCAGCAGTCCCGAACCGGTGGGGAACACTGAAGCTTTCTTT,CASSPEPVGNTEAFF
TRBJ2-7,many,TRBV12-3/TRBV12-4,.,TGTGCCAGCAGTTTATTCCCCCTCGGGAAAAGGTCCTACGAGCAGTACTTC,CASSLFPLGKRSYEQYF
TRBJ1-6,.,TRBV4-1,.,TGCGCCAGCAGCCAAGTCGGAGGGAAGAATAATTCACCCCTCCACTTT,CASSQVGGKNNSPLHF
TRBJ2-7,many,TRBV6-6,.,TGTGCCAGCAGAGAGAACAGGTTCGGGTACGAGCAGTACTTC,CASRENRFGYEQYF
TRBJ1-4,few,TRBV10-3,.,TGTGCCATCAGAGGTCCCAATGAAAAACTGTTTTTT,CAIRGPNEKLFF
TRBJ1-2,few,TRBV6-5,.,TGTGCCAGCAGTTACTCAAAGGGGCTCTATGGCTACACCTTC,CASSYSKGLYGYTF
TRBJ1-1,.,TRBV12-3/TRBV12-4,.,TGTGCCAGCAGGTCTAACTTGAACACTGAAGCTTTCTTT,CASRSNLNTEAFF
TRBJ1-4,.,TRBV27,.,TGTGCCAGCAGTTCCCCCGGGCAGGGGCCTTTGGGGAAACTGTTTTTT,CASSSPGQGPLGKLFF
TRBJ2-3,.,TRBV4-2,TRBD1,TGTGCCAGCAGCTTCCGGGACAGCAGCACAGATACGCAGTATTTT,CASSFRDSSTDTQYF
TRBJ2-7,few,TRBV12-3/TRBV12-4,.,TGTGCCAGCACCACCTCCCCCCCAGACAGATCCTCCTACGAGCAGTACTTC,CASTTSPPDRSSYEQYF
TRBJ2-1,few,TRBV10-3,TRBD2,TGTGCCATCAGCCTTAGAGAGAGCGGGGGGGCCCACAATGAGCAGTTCTTC,CAISLRESGGAHNEQFF
TRBJ2-3,many,TRBV28,TRBD1,TGTGCCAGCACCCAGGGGGCAATCACAGATACGCAGTATTTT,CASTQGAITDTQYF
TRBJ1-2,many,TRBV15,.,TGTGCCACCAGCAACCCGACGCATAACTATGGCTACACCTTC,CATSNPTHNYGYTF
TRBJ2-7,.,TRBV6-2/TRBV6-3,.,TGTGCCAGCATTAGCGGCGTGTACGAGCAGTACTTC,CASISGVYEQYF
TRBJ2-7,.,TRBV12-3/TRBV12-4,TRBD1,TGTGCCAGCAGCCGGACAGGGGCTAGTAACGAGCAGTACTTC,CASSRTGASNEQYF
TRBJ2-1,many,TRBV5-5,TRBD2,TGTGCCAGCAGCTTGTTCTCGAGGAGCGGGGGTCTTGAGCAGTTCTTC,CASSLFSRSGGLEQFF
TRBJ2-7,.,TRBV6-2/TRBV6-3,.,TGTGCCAGCAGTTACATAGCGGTGGGCGAGCAGTACTTC,CASSYIAVGEQYF
TRBJ2-3,many,TRBV6-1,TRBD2,TGTGCCAGCAGTGAACTCCTAGCGGGGGTTTTCACTAGCACAGATACGCAGTATTTT,CASSELLAGVFTSTDTQYF
TRBJ2-3,.,TRBV20-1,.,TGCAGTGCTAGAGTGGCGGTGGGGACAGATACGCAGTATTTT,CSARVAVGTDTQYF
TRBJ2-7,.,TRBV20-1,.,TGCAGTGCGCAATCCACAGAGAGCTCCTACGAGCAGTACTTC,CSAQSTESSYEQYF
TRBJ1-1,many,TRBV7-9,.,TGTGCCAGCAGCTTAGTGCCGGGCAGGGACACTGAAGCTTTCTTT,CASSLVPGRDTEAFF
TRBJ1-1,many,TRBV6-5,TRBD1,TGTGCCAGCACCACACCGACAGGGGCCTACTCTGAAGCTTTCTTT,CASTTPTGAYSEAFF
TRBJ2-3,.,TRBV20-1,.,TGCAGTGCGGAAATAGCGGCGGGCACAGATACGCAGTATTTT,CSAEIAAGTDTQYF
TRBJ2-7,few,TRBV7-9,.,TGTGCCAGCAGCTTAGTCTCCGGCTACGAGCAGTACTTC,CASSLVSGYEQYF
TRBJ2-5,.,TRBV4-3,TRBD1,TGCGCCAGCAGCCCTAGATTGACAGGGGCCCAGTACTTC,CASSPRLTGAQYF
TRBJ1-6,few,TRBV25-1,TRBD1,TGTGCCAGCAGTGAAGATTGGGTGGACAGGGCGCGGAATTCACCCCTCCACTTT,CASSEDWVDRARNSPLHF
TRBJ2-3,.,TRBV7-3,.,TGTGCCAGCAGCTTTGGCAGCCGGGGGACAGATACGCAGTATTTT,CASSFGSRGTDTQYF
TRBJ2-7,.,TRBV10-3,.,TGTGCCATCAGCACTGACATGGCCTACGAGCAGTACTTC,CAISTDMAYEQYF
TRBJ1-1,.,TRBV6-5,TRBD1,TGTGCCAGCAGTCGAGGGACAGGGATTGAAGCTTTCTTT,CASSRGTGIEAFF
TRBJ1-4,.,TRBV6-5,.,TGTGCCAGCAGTCCCAATGAACGAAAACTGTTTTTT,CASSPNERKLFF
TRBJ1-2,.,TRBV27,.,TGTGCCAGCAAATGGGACCGGACTAACTATGGCTACACCTTC,CASKWDRTNYGYTF
TRBJ1-3,many,TRBV12-3/TRBV12-4,TRBD1,TGTGCCAGCAGTTCGGCCGGAGGGGGCGCGTCGAACACCATATATTTT,CASSSAGGGASNTIYF
TRBJ2-5,few,TRBV10-3,.,TGTGCCATCAGTGAGTCGGGGGGAGCAGAGACCCAGTACTTC,CAISESGGAETQYF
TRBJ1-1,few,TRBV5-6,TRBD1,TGTGCCAGCAGCTTGGTTCGGGACAGGGGGAGGATAGGCACTGAAGCTTTCTTT,CASSLVRDRGRIGTEAFF
TRBJ2-3,many,TRBV5-1,TRBD2,TGCGCCAGCAGCTCGGGACTAGCGGGGGGCACAGATACGCAGTATTTT,CASSSGLAGGTDTQYF
TRBJ1-6,.,TRBV12-3/TRBV12-4,TRBD1,TGTGCCAGCAGCCGGACAGGAGGGAGGGATTCACCCCTCCACTTT,CASSRTGGRDSPLHF
TRBJ1-6,.,TRBV18,TRBD1,TGTGCCAGCTCACCCGGACAGGGGTCAGAACCCCTCCACTTT,CASSPGQGSEPLHF
TRBJ2-3,many,TRBV24-1,.,TGTGCCACCAATCAGGGGGGAAGCACAGATACGCAGTATTTT,CATNQGGSTDTQYF
TRBJ2-3,few,TRBV5-5,.,TGTGCCAGCAGCCCCGAACTCGCTAGTACGCAGTATTTT,CASSPELASTQYF